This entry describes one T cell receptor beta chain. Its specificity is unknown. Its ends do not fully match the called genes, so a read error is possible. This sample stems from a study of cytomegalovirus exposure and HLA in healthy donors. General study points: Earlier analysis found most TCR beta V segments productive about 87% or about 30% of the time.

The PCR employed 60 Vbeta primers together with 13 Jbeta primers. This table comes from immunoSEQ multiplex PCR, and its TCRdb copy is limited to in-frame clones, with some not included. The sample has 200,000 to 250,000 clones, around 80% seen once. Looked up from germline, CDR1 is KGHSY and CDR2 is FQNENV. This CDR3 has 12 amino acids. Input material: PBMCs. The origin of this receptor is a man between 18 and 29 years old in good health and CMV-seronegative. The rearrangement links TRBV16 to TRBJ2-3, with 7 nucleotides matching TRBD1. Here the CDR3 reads CASSKVRDSFNF. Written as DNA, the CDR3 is TGTGCCAGCAGTAAAGTCCGGGACAGCTTTAATTTT.